This is a list of T cell receptor beta chains from one sample in a study of blood T cell repertoires in COVID-19. Libraries were prepared by immunoSEQ multiplex PCR; TCRdb keeps only in-frame clonotypes and omits some of them. In the table there are about 530,000 clones, about 89% of which are singletons. The sequenced material came from peripheral blood. These receptors were taken from a woman aged 45-59 years with COVID-19, enrolled during active disease. CDR3s include the opening cysteine and the closing phenylalanine or tryptophan. A D gene is named only where the DNA matches it firmly. Clone size is stated in some rows and not others, as once, few, many or a class when expanded.

d_call j_call v_call clone_size cdr3_aa cdr3_nt
. TRBJ1-3 TRBV12-3/TRBV12-4 . CASSQGGENTIYF TGTGCCAGCAGTCAGGGTGGGGAAAACACCATATATTTT
. TRBJ2-1 TRBV6-1 few CASSEDGSSYNEQFF TGTGCCAGCAGTGAAGATGGGAGCTCCTACAATGAGCAGTTCTTC
. TRBJ1-1 TRBV5-6 . CASSLGQSYTEAFF TGTGCCAGCAGCTTGGGACAGAGTTACACTGAAGCTTTCTTT
. TRBJ2-2 TRBV9 . CASSVVDTGRSAGELFF TGTGCCAGCAGCGTAGTAGATACAGGGCGGAGCGCCGGGGAGCTGTTTTTT
. TRBJ1-2 TRBV5-4 . CASSFSTVRDGYTF TGTGCCAGCAGCTTTTCGACTGTCCGCGATGGCTACACCTTC
. TRBJ2-2 TRBV27 once CASSLSHSSTGELFF TGTGCCAGCAGTTTGAGCCACAGTTCCACCGGGGAGCTGTTTTTT
. TRBJ2-5 TRBV5-1 . CASSEGEGRETQYF TGCGCCAGCAGCGAGGGGGAGGGGAGAGAGACCCAGTACTTC
. TRBJ1-5 TRBV11-3 . CASSPREPSDNQPQHF TGTGCCAGCAGCCCCCGGGAACCATCGGACAATCAGCCCCAGCATTTT
TRBD2 TRBJ2-3 TRBV11-2 . CASSFTSGGPLTDTQYF TGTGCCAGCAGCTTTACTAGCGGGGGCCCCCTCACAGATACGCAGTATTTT
TRBD1 TRBJ1-2 TRBV7-2 . CASSLRTGDYGYTF TGTGCCAGCAGCCTCAGGACAGGGGACTATGGCTACACCTTC
. TRBJ1-2 TRBV5-4 . CASSFPGNYGYTF TGTGCCAGCAGCTTTCCAGGGAACTATGGCTACACCTTC
. TRBJ1-1 TRBV6-6 many CASSYSGGTVDTEAFF TGTGCCAGCAGTTACTCTGGGGGCACAGTTGACACTGAAGCTTTCTTT
. TRBJ2-1 TRBV10-1 . CASSESRGVSYNEQFF TGCGCCAGCAGTGAGTCTCGCGGAGTCTCCTACAATGAGCAGTTCTTC
TRBD1 TRBJ1-1 TRBV27 few CASSLFRGWPEAFF TGTGCCAGCAGTTTATTCAGGGGGTGGCCTGAAGCTTTCTTT
. TRBJ1-1 TRBV12-2 . CASRAGPRDTEAFF TGTGCAAGTCGCGCAGGGCCAAGGGACACTGAAGCTTTCTTT
. TRBJ1-1 TRBV27 . CASEIGGKAFF TGTGCCAGCGAAATCGGGGGGAAGGCTTTCTTT
. TRBJ1-5 TRBV6-5 . CASSYNGGGNQPQHF TGTGCCAGCAGTTACAACGGGGGAGGTAATCAGCCCCAGCATTTT
TRBD2 TRBJ2-2 TRBV5-1 . CASSIYKPRETGELFF TGCGCCAGCAGCATTTACAAGCCGCGGGAGACCGGGGAGCTGTTTTTT
. TRBJ2-3 TRBV6-5 . CASSYSGRADTQYF TGTGCCAGCAGTTACAGTGGCAGGGCAGATACGCAGTATTTT
. TRBJ2-7 TRBV18 . CASSLGPVTAYEQYF TGTGCCAGCTCACTGGGCCCCGTGACGGCCTACGAGCAGTACTTC
TRBD1 TRBJ2-6 TRBV19 . CASSDPGQRKISGANVLTF TGTGCCAGTAGTGACCCGGGACAGCGAAAGATATCTGGGGCCAACGTCCTGACTTTC
TRBD1 TRBJ2-1 TRBV6-4 . CASSETGQGIDEQFF TGTGCCAGCAGTGAAACTGGACAGGGAATCGATGAGCAGTTCTTC
. TRBJ1-2 TRBV9 . CASSVGQGHGYTF TGTGCCAGCAGCGTAGGGCAGGGCCATGGCTACACCTTC
. TRBJ1-6 TRBV2 few CASSDDRSSYNSPLHF TGTGCCAGCAGTGACGACCGGAGCTCCTATAATTCACCCCTCCACTTT
. TRBJ1-1 TRBV5-4 . CASSRGPTEAFF TGTGCCAGCAGCCGAGGTCCCACTGAAGCTTTCTTT
. TRBJ2-7 TRBV12-5 . CASGSPPSTYEQYF TGTGCTAGTGGTTCACCCCCGAGTACCTACGAGCAGTACTTC
. TRBJ2-3 TRBV11-3 . CASSLGYGGVPIPGTDTQYF TGTGCCAGCAGCTTAGGATACGGCGGGGTCCCTATTCCTGGCACAGATACGCAGTATTTT
. TRBJ1-2 TRBV6-6 . CASSSTGSRISGYTF TGTGCCAGCAGTTCTACAGGATCGCGGATAAGTGGCTACACCTTC
TRBD1 TRBJ1-1 TRBV5-6 . CASSSGTGGLYTEAFF TGTGCCAGCAGCTCGGGGACAGGGGGCTTGTACACTGAAGCTTTCTTT
. TRBJ2-1 TRBV5-4 . CASSLSESSYNEQFF TGTGCCAGCAGCCTAAGCGAGAGCTCCTACAATGAGCAGTTCTTC